Each of the 12 T cell receptor beta chains below was sequenced from the same sample in a study of regulatory T cells in long-lasting Graves disease. Assembly of TCR beta libraries relied on iRepertoire HTBI primers together with Arm-PCR of CDR3 regions. Via MiXCR, TCRdb re-called the multiplex PCR reads, giving one row per CDR3 protein. Here the sample spans 600,000 to 850,000 distinct CDR3 sequences, approximately 31% being singletons. As to time point: persistent/refractory GD, antithyroid drugs over 5 years with positive TRAb. RNA from PBMCs was the source of the TCR library. Specimen: peripheral blood mononuclear cells (PBMCs), collected when the disease was refractory, from a patient treated with antithyroid drugs. All receptors derive from a female donor with Graves disease.

This clonotype showed up many times. The chain employs TRBV7-3 and TRBJ2-2; 7 nucleotides align to TRBD2. From germline, CDR1 is SGHTA and CDR2 FQGTGA. This CDR3 has 16 amino acids. The V gene end was trimmed by 5 bases and the J gene end by 7 bases; junction bases not matched to a gene: 13. The DNA for the CDR3 is TGTGCCAGCAGCGCAAGCGGCGGGAGTGGGAGCGGGGAGCTGTTTTTT. It yields the protein CASSASGGSGSGELFF.

Written as DNA, the CDR3 is TGCAGTGCCAATGGACAGGGGCATCAGCCCCAGCATTTT. Its translation: CSANGQGHQPQHF. The J gene is TRBJ1-5, the V gene TRBV20-1, with 9 bases identical to TRBD1. The V gene end was trimmed by 6 bases and the J gene end by 5 bases; junction bases not matched to a gene: 5. The CDR3 runs to 13 residues. Per germline, CDR1 DFQATT and CDR2 SNEGSKA (reference sequence).

V is TRBV27 and J is TRBJ2-7, with no clear D. The CDR3 covers 17 residues. Deletions cut 10 bases from V and 1 base from J, with 26 bases between. Germline V gene sequence: CDR1 MNHEY, CDR2 SMNVEV (reference sequence). As DNA, the CDR3 is TGTGCCACCCCAGACACGCCTCGGGCGGTTCTATCCTACGAGCAGTACTTC. Translation: CATPDTPRAVLSYEQYF.

The chain employs TRBV6-2 or TRBV6-3 and TRBJ2-3; the match to TRBD2 covers 11 bases. The V gene end was trimmed by 6 bases and the J gene end by 3 bases; junction bases not matched to a gene: 2. The CDR3 loop spans 14 amino acids. The V gene's germline CDR1 is MNHEY and CDR2 SVGEGT. CDR3 in DNA: TGTGCCAGCAGGCGACTAGCGGGAACAGATACGCAGTATTTT. Its translation is CASRRLAGTDTQYF.

The rearrangement uses TRBV7-9 and TRBJ1-2; D gene unclear. The germline gives CDR1 SEHNR, CDR2 FQNEAQ (reference sequence). V was trimmed by 1 base and J by 8 bases, leaving 8 bases between them. This CDR3 spans 12 amino acids. The CDR3 spells CASSLDPPGYTF. CDR3 coding DNA: TGTGCCAGCAGCTTAGATCCCCCGGGCTACACCTTC.

This clonotype was seen more than once but under ten times. The chain combines TRBV9 with TRBJ2-7; the match to TRBD1 covers 10 bases. This CDR3 has 16 amino acids. V lost 3 bases, J lost 4 bases, and 10 bases stayed unmatched. The V gene's germline CDR1 is SGDLS and CDR2 YYNGEE. The CDR3 DNA reads as TGTGCCAGCAGCGCCAACCCCGGGACAGGGGTTTACGAGCAGTACTTC. It encodes CASSANPGTGVYEQYF.

In its sample, this clonotype was seen many times. The rearrangement links TRBV2 to TRBJ1-2; D perhaps matches TRBD1 (5 bases). The CDR3 has 15 residues. Germline V gene sequence: CDR1 SNHLY, CDR2 FYNNEI. Deletions cut 8 bases from V and 4 bases from J, with 20 bases between. This CDR3 reads CASAGGNRDGYGYTF. As DNA, the CDR3 is TGTGCCAGCGCCGGTGGAAATCGGGACGGCTATGGCTACACCTTC.

The chain combines TRBV10-3 with TRBJ1-3; 7 nucleotides agree with TRBD1. This CDR3 region has 14 residues. After removal of 5 bases from V and 0 bases from J, the junction contained 1 base not matched to a gene. Germline CDR1 reads ENHRY; CDR2 reads SYGVKD. As DNA, the CDR3 is TGTGCCATCAGTACAGGGGACTCTGGAAACACCATATATTTT. This codes for CAISTGDSGNTIYF.

The V call is TRBV7-2, the J call TRBJ2-1, with 9 nucleotides matching TRBD2. V lost 1 base and J lost 15; bases outside the gene matches: 13. Germline CDR1 is SGHTA and CDR2 is FQGNSA. The CDR3 has 15 amino acids. The CDR3 DNA sequence: TGTGCCAGCAGCTTAGTCATGGGTAGCGGGAGATCCCCGTTCTTC. This encodes CASSLVMGSGRSPFF.

This clonotype occurred a few times. The gene calls are TRBV20-1 and TRBJ2-4; unclear D gene. V dropped 0 bases and J dropped 3 bases, with 12 bases sitting between them. The CDR3 extends over 15 amino acids. Germline V gene lookup returns CDR1 DFQATT and CDR2 SNEGSKA (reference sequence). CDR3 sequence reads: CSARDSGMGKNIQYF. CDR3 DNA: TGCAGTGCTAGAGATAGTGGAATGGGCAAAAACATTCAGTACTTC.

This chain uses TRBV7-9 with TRBJ2-7; 9 bases line up with TRBD2. The CDR3 has 15 residues. The V gene's germline CDR1 is SEHNR and CDR2 FQNEAQ (reference sequence). J was trimmed by 0 bases and V by 3 bases; bases with no gene match: 3. The CDR3 is CASSFSLAGSYEQYF. CDR3 sequence (DNA): TGTGCCAGCAGCTTTTCACTAGCGGGCTCCTACGAGCAGTACTTC.

This clonotype was seen only a few times. The chain is built from TRBV7-2 and TRBJ1-1; 8 bases agree with TRBD1. The CDR3 runs to 15 residues. The J segment lost 0 bases and the V segment lost 4 bases, leaving 4 bases of the junction unmatched. Germline V CDR1 and CDR2: SGHTA, FQGNSA. CDR3 bases: TGTGCCAGCAGCTCCCCAGGGGGCCTGAACACTGAAGCTTTCTTT. Protein product: CASSSPGGLNTEAFF.